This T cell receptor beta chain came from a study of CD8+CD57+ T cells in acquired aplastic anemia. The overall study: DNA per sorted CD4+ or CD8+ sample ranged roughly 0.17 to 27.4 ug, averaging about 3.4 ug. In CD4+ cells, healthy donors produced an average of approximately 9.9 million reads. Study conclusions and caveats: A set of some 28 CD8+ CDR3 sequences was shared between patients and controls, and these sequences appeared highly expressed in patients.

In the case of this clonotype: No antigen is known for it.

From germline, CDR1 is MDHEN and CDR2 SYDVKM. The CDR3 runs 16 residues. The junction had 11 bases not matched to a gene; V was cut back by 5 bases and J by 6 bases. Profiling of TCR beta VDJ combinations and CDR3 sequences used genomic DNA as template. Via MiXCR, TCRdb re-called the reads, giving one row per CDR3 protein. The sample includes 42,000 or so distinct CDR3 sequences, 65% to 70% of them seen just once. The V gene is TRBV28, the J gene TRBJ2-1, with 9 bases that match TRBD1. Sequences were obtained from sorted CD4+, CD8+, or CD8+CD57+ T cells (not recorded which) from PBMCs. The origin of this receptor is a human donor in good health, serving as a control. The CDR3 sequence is CASSGLRGQGSNEQFF. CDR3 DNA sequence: TGTGCCAGCAGTGGACTCCGGGGACAGGGTAGCAATGAGCAGTTCTTC.